A selection of T cell receptor beta chains follows, all from one sample in a study of cytomegalovirus exposure and HLA in healthy donors. Only in-frame clones appear in the TCRdb table, and some are missing; sequencing was by immunoSEQ multiplex PCR. The data hold 150,000 or so clones, with roughly 90% observed a single time. The sample was PBMCs. Receptors originate from a man between 18 and 35 years old in good health and CMV-seropositive. Both conserved end residues are part of each CDR3. Each record gives: clone size, D gene, CDR3 length, V gene, J gene, CDR3 protein, CDR3 DNA. A D gene is named only where the DNA matches it firmly. Only part of the rows carry a size: once, few, many, or a class if the clone is expanded.

size: .; D: .; length: 14; V: TRBV4-1; J: TRBJ1-2; CDR3: CASSRGDSTYGYTF; DNA: TGCGCCAGCAGCCGCGGAGACAGTACTTATGGCTACACCTTC
size: .; D: .; length: 14; V: TRBV18; J: TRBJ1-2; CDR3: CASSPTLQVDGYTF; DNA: TGTGCCAGCTCACCCACGCTACAGGTCGATGGCTACACCTTC
size: .; D: TRBD1; length: 13; V: TRBV28; J: TRBJ1-4; CDR3: CASRGTGSEKLFF; DNA: TGTGCCAGCAGGGGGACAGGGAGTGAAAAACTGTTTTTT
size: .; D: TRBD2; length: 22; V: TRBV4-3; J: TRBJ2-4; CDR3: CASSRHLTSGLSGLVPKNIQYF; DNA: TGCGCCAGCAGCCGACACTTGACTAGCGGGCTATCGGGCCTCGTCCCCAAAAACATTCAGTACTTC
size: few; D: .; length: 13; V: TRBV5-4; J: TRBJ2-7; CDR3: CASSLVLGYEQYF; DNA: TGTGCCAGCAGCTTGGTACTAGGCTACGAGCAGTACTTC
size: once; D: .; length: 15; V: TRBV11-1; J: TRBJ1-4; CDR3: CASSPQGSMAEKLFF; DNA: TGTGCCAGCAGCCCTCAGGGTAGTATGGCTGAAAAACTGTTTTTT
size: .; D: .; length: 15; V: TRBV9; J: TRBJ2-7; CDR3: CASSVGRAPTHEQYF; DNA: TGTGCCAGCAGCGTAGGGAGGGCCCCGACCCACGAGCAGTACTTC
size: few; D: .; length: 13; V: TRBV7-9; J: TRBJ1-6; CDR3: CASSPRGGVPLHF; DNA: TGTGCCAGCAGCCCCCGCGGGGGCGTACCCCTCCACTTT
size: .; D: TRBD2; length: 15; V: TRBV27; J: TRBJ2-5; CDR3: CASSFEAGGLETQYF; DNA: TGTGCCAGCAGTTTCGAAGCGGGGGGCCTAGAGACCCAGTACTTC
size: .; D: .; length: 16; V: TRBV4-1; J: TRBJ1-2; CDR3: CASSQFFPGDSNGYTF; DNA: TGCGCCAGCAGCCAATTTTTCCCAGGGGATTCCAATGGCTACACCTTC
size: .; D: TRBD1; length: 14; V: TRBV19; J: TRBJ2-3; CDR3: CASSIVQGRDTQYF; DNA: TGTGCCAGTAGTATTGTACAGGGGAGAGATACGCAGTATTTT
size: .; D: .; length: 17; V: TRBV5-1; J: TRBJ2-5; CDR3: CASSPAPGGAGGETQYF; DNA: TGCGCCAGCAGCCCCGCCCCCGGAGGGGCAGGTGGAGAGACCCAGTACTTC
size: .; D: TRBD2; length: 15; V: TRBV27; J: TRBJ2-2; CDR3: CASSDAGGRSGELFF; DNA: TGTGCCAGCAGTGATGCGGGGGGGCGGTCCGGGGAGCTGTTTTTT
size: .; D: .; length: 15; V: TRBV7-2; J: TRBJ2-3; CDR3: CASSKTTTSTDTQYF; DNA: TGTGCCAGCAGCAAGACGACAACCAGCACAGATACGCAGTATTTT
size: .; D: TRBD2; length: 13; V: TRBV29-1; J: TRBJ2-1; CDR3: CSGTSGISNEQFF; DNA: TGCAGCGGGACTAGCGGGATTAGCAATGAGCAGTTCTTC